This T cell receptor (beta chain) derives from a study of T cell changes during pregnancy in multiple sclerosis. V was clipped by 11 bases and J by 1 base; unmatched bases: 4. Germline V CDR1 and CDR2: ENHRY, SYGVKD. This CDR3 has 13 amino acids. TCRdb's table, derived via immunoSEQ multiplex PCR, lists solely in-frame clones and lacks some. Among about 51,000 clones listed, 90% to 95% were seen once. V usage is TRBV10-3 and J usage is TRBJ2-2; the match to TRBD1 covers 7 bases. The clonotype originates from a female donor with multiple sclerosis, enrolled in a pregnancy study. The sequenced sample was CD4+ T cells from peripheral blood mononuclear cells, obtained in the second trimester of pregnancy. The CDR3 reads CAVRTGNTGELFF. In DNA, the CDR3 is TGTGCCGTGAGGACAGGGAACACCGGGGAGCTGTTTTTT.